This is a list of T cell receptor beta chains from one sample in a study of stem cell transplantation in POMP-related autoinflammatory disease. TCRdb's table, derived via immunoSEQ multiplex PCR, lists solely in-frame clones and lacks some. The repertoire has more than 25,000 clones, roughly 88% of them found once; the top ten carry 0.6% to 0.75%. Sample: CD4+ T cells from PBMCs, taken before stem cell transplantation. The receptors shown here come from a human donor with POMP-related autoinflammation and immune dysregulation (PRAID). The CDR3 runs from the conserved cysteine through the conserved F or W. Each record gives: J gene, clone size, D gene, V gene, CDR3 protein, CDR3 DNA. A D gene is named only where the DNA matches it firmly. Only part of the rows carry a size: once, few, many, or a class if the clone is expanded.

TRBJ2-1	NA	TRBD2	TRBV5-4	CASSRTRLAGNNEQFF	TGTGCCAGCAGCCGGACAAGACTAGCGGGCAACAATGAGCAGTTCTTC
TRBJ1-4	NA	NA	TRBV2	CASSESRGYEKLFF	TGTGCCAGCAGTGAAAGCAGGGGTTATGAAAAACTGTTTTTT
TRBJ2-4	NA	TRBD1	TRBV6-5	CASSYAGQGKNIQYF	TGTGCCAGCAGTTACGCGGGACAGGGGAAAAACATTCAGTACTTC
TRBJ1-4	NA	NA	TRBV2	CASSEHYRRRFVF	TGTGCCAGCAGTGAACACTATAGGAGGAGGTTTGTCTTT
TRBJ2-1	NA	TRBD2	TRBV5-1	CASSLAGGGRGHNEQFF	TGCGCCAGCAGCTTGGCCGGAGGCGGGAGAGGTCACAATGAGCAGTTCTTC
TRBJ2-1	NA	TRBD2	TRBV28	CASSVASGGDNEQFF	TGTGCCAGCAGTGTGGCTAGCGGGGGTGACAATGAGCAGTTCTTC
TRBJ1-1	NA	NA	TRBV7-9	CASSWQGRYTEAFF	TGTGCCAGCAGCTGGCAGGGGAGGTACACTGAAGCTTTCTTT
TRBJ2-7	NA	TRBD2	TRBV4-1	CASSHGGPPAERESYEQYF	TGCGCCAGCAGCCATGGGGGCCCTCCGGCGGAGCGGGAGAGTTACGAGCAGTACTTC
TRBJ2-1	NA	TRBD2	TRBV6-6	CASSYGAGGPGEQFF	TGTGCCAGCAGTTACGGAGCGGGGGGGCCAGGGGAGCAGTTCTTC
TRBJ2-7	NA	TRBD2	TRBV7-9	CASSLGAGAYEQYF	TGTGCCAGCAGCTTAGGAGCGGGAGCCTACGAGCAGTACTTC
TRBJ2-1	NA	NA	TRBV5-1	CASSKIRTNEQFF	TGCGCCAGCAGCAAGATAAGGACCAATGAGCAGTTCTTC
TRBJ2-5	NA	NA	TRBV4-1	CASSQDRGTVAETQYF	TGCGCCAGCAGCCAAGATCGGGGGACGGTTGCGGAGACCCAGTACTTC
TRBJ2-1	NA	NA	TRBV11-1	CASSSPNSYNEQFF	TGTGCCAGCAGCTCCCCCAACAGCTACAATGAGCAGTTCTTC
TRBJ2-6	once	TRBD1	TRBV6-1	CASSEAQGARGANVLTF	TGTGCCAGCAGTGAGGCACAGGGGGCGCGAGGGGCCAACGTCCTGACTTTC
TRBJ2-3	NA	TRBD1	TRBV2	CASSVSRQGSDTQYF	TGTGCCAGCAGTGTATCGAGACAGGGTTCAGATACGCAGTATTTT
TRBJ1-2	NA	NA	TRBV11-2	CASSLGGGGEGYTF	TGTGCCAGCAGCTTAGGAGGGGGAGGGGAAGGCTACACCTTC
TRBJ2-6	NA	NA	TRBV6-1	CASEGGTSGANVLTF	TGTGCCAGCGAAGGGGGGACATCTGGGGCCAACGTCCTGACTTTC
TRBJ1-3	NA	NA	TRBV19	CASSIGGNTIYF	TGTGCCAGTAGTATAGGGGGGAACACCATATATTTT
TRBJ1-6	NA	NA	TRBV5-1	CASSLEGAEQAPLHF	TGCGCCAGCAGCTTGGAAGGGGCCGAACAGGCACCCCTCCACTTT
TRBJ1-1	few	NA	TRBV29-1	CSVEGKGTEAFF	TGCAGCGTCGAAGGGAAAGGCACTGAAGCTTTCTTT
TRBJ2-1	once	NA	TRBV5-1	CASSGSVEQFF	TGCGCCAGCAGCGGAAGCGTTGAGCAGTTCTTC
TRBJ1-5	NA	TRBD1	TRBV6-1	CASSARGNQPQHF	TGTGCCAGCAGTGCCAGGGGGAATCAGCCCCAGCATTTT
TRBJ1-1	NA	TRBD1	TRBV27	CASSLGTGPEAFF	TGTGCCAGCAGTTTAGGGACAGGGCCTGAAGCTTTCTTT
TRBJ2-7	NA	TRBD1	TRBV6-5	CASGQGSSYEQYF	TGTGCCAGTGGACAGGGGAGCTCCTACGAGCAGTACTTC
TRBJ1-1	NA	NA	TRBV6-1	CASSGRQTWATEAFF	TGTGCCAGCAGTGGAAGACAAACCTGGGCCACTGAAGCTTTCTTT
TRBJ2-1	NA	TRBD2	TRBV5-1	CASSEGLADTNNEQFF	TGCGCCAGCAGCGAGGGACTAGCGGACACAAACAATGAGCAGTTCTTC
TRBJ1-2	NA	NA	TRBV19	CASSMGRDTYGYTF	TGTGCCAGTAGTATGGGCAGGGACACCTATGGCTACACCTTC
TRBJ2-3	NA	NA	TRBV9	CASSPPGADTQYF	TGTGCCAGCAGCCCCCCGGGTGCAGATACGCAGTATTTT
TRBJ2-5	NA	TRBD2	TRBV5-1	CASSLVLAGVGGETQYF	TGCGCCAGCAGCTTGGTTCTAGCGGGAGTAGGCGGAGAGACCCAGTACTTC